The 28 T cell receptor beta chains presented below share a single source sample, sequenced in a study of PD-1 blockade in classical Hodgkin lymphoma. TCRdb keeps only in-frame clones here, not all; method: immunoSEQ multiplex PCR. The sample includes around 40,000 clones, 77% of them seen just once. Regarding time point: cycle 4 day 1 (C4D1), after less than 7 weeks of nivolumab. Patients all relapsed after autologous stem cell transplantation, and there was variation in brentuximab vedotin exposure. Sequences were derived from peripheral blood mononuclear cells (PBMCs), sampled before the fourth cycle of nivolumab. These receptor sequences come from a human donor with classical Hodgkin lymphoma.

This clone is termed medium-sized. The gene calls are TRBV25-1 and TRBJ2-2, with a tentative D call TRBD1 (6 bases). The V and J ends lost 5 bases and 5 bases respectively, with 12 bases between them. In germline, CDR1 is MGHDK, CDR2 SYGVNS. The CDR3 totals 14 residues. CDR3 nucleotides: TGTGCCAGCAGTTCCACAGGGCTGACCGGGGAGCTGTTTTTT. It yields the protein CASSSTGLTGELFF.

This chain connects TRBV7-9 to TRBJ2-1, with 10 bases aligning to TRBD2. Germline V gene lookup returns CDR1 SEHNR and CDR2 FQNEAQ (reference sequence). The CDR3 runs to 16 residues. The V gene end was trimmed by 2 bases and the J gene end by 4 bases; junction bases not matched to a gene: 5. DNA of the CDR3: TGTGCCAGCAGCTTACCTAGCGGGGGCCATTACAATGAGCAGTTCTTC. This sequence encodes CASSLPSGGHYNEQFF.

This clone was counted only a few times. The gene calls are TRBV7-2 and TRBJ2-1; D is possibly TRBD1 or TRBD2 (5 bases each). The germline V gene has CDR1 SGHTA and CDR2 FQGNSA. V shed 6 bases and J shed 0 bases, with 21 bases lying between them. This CDR3 spans 18 amino acids. The CDR3 region is CASRGGRNKGTSYNEQFF. For the CDR3, the DNA is TGTGCCAGCAGGGGCGGACGAAATAAGGGGACCTCCTACAATGAGCAGTTCTTC.

This clone was observed a single time. The chain carries TRBV7-3 and TRBJ1-1; a possible D gene is TRBD1 (6 bases). Trimming removed 0 bases at V and 2 bases at J, with 10 bases between. This CDR3 region has 15 residues. CDR1 SGHTA and CDR2 FQGTGA come from the germline V gene. The CDR3 DNA reads TGTGCCAGCAGCTTAACTGGGGGCGATAACACTGAAGCTTTCTTT. Amino acids: CASSLTGGDNTEAFF.

This clone was recorded once. This chain connects TRBV28 to TRBJ1-6; D is uncertain. CDR1 and CDR2 (germline): MDHEN, SYDVKM. Trimming took 3 bases from V and 7 from J, leaving 13 bases between them. The CDR3 length is 15 residues. The CDR3 region is CASSFGRVENSPLHF. The CDR3 DNA reads TGTGCCAGCAGTTTTGGTAGGGTGGAGAATTCACCCCTCCACTTT.

This sequence joins TRBV6-5 and TRBJ2-5, with 9 bases aligning to TRBD2. Germline loops: CDR1 MNHEY, CDR2 SVGAGI. The CDR3 is 15 amino acids. The V gene end was trimmed by 0 bases and the J gene end by 5 bases; junction bases not matched to a gene: 4. CDR3 sequence: CASSYSTAGGETQYF. The CDR3 nucleotides read TGTGCCAGCAGTTACTCCACGGCGGGGGGGGAGACCCAGTACTTC.

The J gene is TRBJ1-5, the V gene TRBV28; 7 bases agree with TRBD1. The trim removed 3 bases at V and 3 bases at J, leaving 5 bases unmatched. Germline V CDR1 and CDR2: MDHEN, SYDVKM. The CDR3 covers 15 residues. The CDR3 reads CASSLGGGNNQPQHF. In DNA, the CDR3 is TGTGCCAGCAGTTTGGGAGGGGGCAACAATCAGCCCCAGCATTTT. The complete variable domain, with remaining parts taken from reference TRBV28 and TRBJ1-5, reads DVKVTQSSRYLVKRTGEKVFLECVQDMDHENMFWYRQDPGLGLRLIYFSYDVKMKEKGDIPEGYSVSREKKERFSLILESASTNQTSMYLCASSLGGGNNQPQHFGDGTRLSIL.

V gene TRBV4-3 combines with J gene TRBJ2-3; no clear D gene. Germline CDR1 is LGHNA and CDR2 is YSLEER. V lost 4 bases, J lost 0 bases, and 11 bases lay in between. The CDR3 sequence is 15 residues long. CDR3 in DNA: TGCGCCAGCAGCCTAGATGGGGTTAGCACAGATACGCAGTATTTT. Encoded protein: CASSLDGVSTDTQYF.

The chain uses TRBV7-3 and TRBJ2-1; 9 nucleotides agree with TRBD1. Looked up from germline, CDR1 is SGHTA and CDR2 is FQGTGA. This CDR3 has 14 amino acids. V was pared by 5 bases and J by 3 bases, with 2 bases of the junction left unmatched. For the CDR3, the DNA is TGTGCCAGCAGCCCGACAGGGGGCTACAATGAGCAGTTCTTC. Translation gives CASSPTGGYNEQFF.

The chain recombines TRBV7-9 with TRBJ1-1; D unclear. Trimming removed 4 bases at V and 3 bases at J, with 12 bases between. Germline CDR1 SEHNR, CDR2 FQNEAQ (reference sequence). The CDR3 runs 14 residues. CDR3 nucleotide sequence: TGTGCCAGCAGCTCTGTATTCGCGCACACTGAAGCTTTCTTT. It is translated as CASSSVFAHTEAFF.

V is TRBV18 and J is TRBJ1-1, with D possibly TRBD1 on 6 matching bases. The CDR3 contains 12 residues. Trimming left V 5 bases short and J 5 bases short, with 9 bases between. The germline V gene has CDR1 KGHSH and CDR2 LQKENI. In DNA, the CDR3 is TGTGCCAGCTCATCGCAGGGGACTGAAGCTTTCTTT. It specifies CASSSQGTEAFF.

V is TRBV6-6 and J is TRBJ2-7; the D is unclear. Germline CDR1 is MNHNY and CDR2 is SVGAGI (reference sequence). Trimming cost V 5 bases and J 0 bases, with 11 bases left between them. This CDR3 has 14 residues. The CDR3 loop is CASSVFVSSYEQYF. Written as DNA, the CDR3 is TGTGCCAGCAGTGTTTTTGTGAGCTCCTACGAGCAGTACTTC.

This clone was detected only a few times. The chain employs TRBV7-2 and TRBJ2-2; no definite D call. The germline V and J ends were trimmed by 0 bases and 4 bases, with 6 bases remaining between them. CDR1 SGHTA and CDR2 FQGNSA come from the germline V gene. This CDR3 contains 14 residues. In DNA, the CDR3 is TGTGCCAGCAGCTTAGCGGATCTCACCGGGGAGCTGTTTTTT. Its translation: CASSLADLTGELFF.

This clone was picked up one time. The chain employs TRBV19 and TRBJ2-3; 8 bases are shared with TRBD1. V was pared by 5 bases and J by 1 base, with 2 bases of the junction left unmatched. Germline V gene sequence: CDR1 LNHDA, CDR2 SQIVND (reference sequence). The CDR3 spans 14 residues. In DNA, the CDR3 is TGTGCCAGTAGTGTGGGACAGGGCACAGATACGCAGTATTTT. It translates to CASSVGQGTDTQYF.

In regard to this clone: The junction shows a germline mismatch at one end, possibly a read error. V usage is TRBV6-1 and J usage is TRBJ2-7; D is unclear. Germline lookup yields CDR1 MNHNS and CDR2 SASEGT. The CDR3 is 12 amino acids. CDR3 bases: TGTGCCAGCAGTGAAGGTCTATACGGGCAGTACTTC. It translates to CASSEGLYGQYF.

J is TRBJ1-2 and V is TRBV6-6, with 9 bases identical to TRBD1. CDR1 MNHNY and CDR2 SVGAGI come from the germline V gene (reference sequence). V trimming: 6 bases; J trimming: 7 bases; junction bases outside the gene matches: 9. The CDR3 is made up of 14 amino acids. CDR3 protein: CASREGGTGLGYTF. In nucleotides, the CDR3 is TGTGCCAGCAGGGAGGGGGGGACAGGGCTTGGCTACACCTTC.

The rearrangement joins TRBV11-1 to TRBJ1-4; D unclear. The V and J ends lost 1 base and 7 bases respectively, with 4 bases between them. The CDR3 length is 12 residues. In germline, CDR1 is SGHAT, CDR2 FQDESV (reference sequence). This chain's CDR3 is CASSLVGEKLFF. The DNA for the CDR3 is TGTGCCAGCAGCTTAGTCGGTGAAAAACTGTTTTTT.

This chain uses TRBV10-3 with TRBJ2-2, with D tentatively TRBD1 (6 bases). Germline assignment: CDR1 ENHRY and CDR2 SYGVKD. The CDR3 consists of 17 residues. The V end lost 10 bases, the J end lost 4 bases, and 25 bases lay between the germline ends. The CDR3 region has the DNA TGTGCCACCTGTAACTACCTGGACAGATATACCACCGGGGAGCTGTTTTTT. The encoded protein is CATCNYLDRYTTGELFF.

There are a few counts of this clone. The V call is TRBV7-9, the J call TRBJ1-2; 9 bases map to TRBD1. There are 17 residues in the CDR3. From germline, CDR1 is SEHNR and CDR2 FQNEAQ (reference sequence). Trimming cost V 3 bases and J 4 bases; bases outside gene matches: 12. This chain's CDR3 is CASSLGQTGGEFYGYTF. DNA for the CDR3: TGTGCCAGCAGCTTGGGTCAAACAGGGGGCGAGTTCTATGGCTACACCTTC.

The chain combines TRBV28 with TRBJ2-7; D possibly corresponds to TRBD2 (6 bases). Trimming stripped 5 bases from V and 2 bases from J, with 19 bases between. This CDR3 is built from 16 residues. The V gene's germline CDR1 is MDHEN and CDR2 SYDVKM. The CDR3 here is CASSPPAGYGAYEQYF. The CDR3 coding sequence is TGTGCCAGCAGTCCCCCCGCGGGGTATGGGGCCTACGAGCAGTACTTC.

The gene calls are TRBV4-3 and TRBJ1-1; possibly TRBD1 for D (5 bases). V was pared by 4 bases and J by 3 bases, with 12 bases between. This CDR3 has 14 residues. Per the germline V gene, CDR1 is LGHNA and CDR2 is YSLEER. CDR3 region: CASSPRRGDTEAFF. CDR3 DNA sequence: TGCGCCAGCAGCCCTAGACGAGGGGACACTGAAGCTTTCTTT.

The table lists this clone with a few counts. The chain is built from TRBV28 and TRBJ1-5; D gene uncertain. The germline V and J ends were trimmed by 5 bases and 2 bases, with 10 bases remaining between them. Germline CDR1 is MDHEN and CDR2 is SYDVKM. This CDR3 spans 14 amino acids. CDR3 nucleotide sequence: TGTGCCAGCAGTACGCCAGAGGGCAATCAGCCCCAGCATTTT. It encodes CASSTPEGNQPQHF.

In its sample, this clone was seen once. V gene TRBV6-6 combines with J gene TRBJ1-6; 8 bases line up with TRBD1. Germline CDR1 MNHNY, CDR2 SVGAGI (reference sequence). The CDR3 is 15 amino acids. V was pared by 4 bases and J by 7 bases, with 6 bases of the junction left unmatched. Written as DNA, the CDR3 is TGTGCCAGCAGTTTAGGGACAGGTCAAAATTCACCCCTCCACTTT. It specifies CASSLGTGQNSPLHF.

V and J are TRBV19 and TRBJ2-1; 10 bases match TRBD2. Germline V gene sequence: CDR1 LNHDA, CDR2 SQIVND (reference sequence). This CDR3 spans 15 amino acids. The junction had 8 bases not matched to a gene; V was cut back by 6 bases and J by 6 bases. DNA for the CDR3: TGTGCCAGTAGAGTAGGACTAGCGGAAGGCAATGAGCAGTTCTTC. Translation gives CASRVGLAEGNEQFF.

The genes are TRBV9 and TRBJ2-5; 8 positions match TRBD2. V lost 4 bases to trimming and J lost 4 bases; unmatched junction nucleotides: 9. CDR3 length: 15 residues. The V gene's germline CDR1 is SGDLS and CDR2 YYNGEE. As DNA, the CDR3 is TGTGCCAGCAGCATCGGGGGGGCGGCCTCAGAGACCCAGTACTTC. As protein: CASSIGGAASETQYF.

The chain joins TRBV9 to TRBJ2-1; weak D call: TRBD2 (6 bases). Germline CDR1 and CDR2: SGDLS and YYNGEE. CDR3 length: 16 amino acids. V lost 4 bases to trimming and J lost 7 bases, with 21 bases between them. Here the CDR3 DNA reads TGTGCCAGCAGCTTTTGGCCTGTCGGGGCGGGGAATGAGCAGTTCTTC. Encoded protein: CASSFWPVGAGNEQFF.

The chain has TRBV19 and TRBJ1-1; 9 bases match TRBD1. V lost 9 bases to trimming and J lost 4 bases; unmatched junction nucleotides: 6. CDR3 size: 13 residues. Germline loops: CDR1 LNHDA, CDR2 SQIVND (reference sequence). CDR3 DNA sequence: TGTGCCAGCCGGGACAGGGTCTTCACTGAAGCTTTCTTT. This gives the protein CASRDRVFTEAFF. The whole variable domain, remainder taken from reference TRBV19 and TRBJ1-1, is DGGITQSPKYLFRKEGQNVTLSCEQNLNHDAMYWYRQDPGQGLRLIYYSQIVNDFQKGDIAEGYSVSREKKESFPLTVTSAQKNPTAFYLCASRDRVFTEAFFGQGTRLTVV.

The chain uses TRBV25-1 and TRBJ2-5, with D possibly being TRBD1 or TRBD2 (6 bases each). The DNA end is a closer match to TRBJ2-7, so the J assignment may be wrong. Germline V CDR1 and CDR2: MGHDK, SYGVNS. This CDR3 is 12 amino acids long. CDR3 DNA sequence: TGTGCCAGCAGGGGAGGACAGTACGAGCAGTACTTC. Encoded protein: CASRGGQYEQYF.